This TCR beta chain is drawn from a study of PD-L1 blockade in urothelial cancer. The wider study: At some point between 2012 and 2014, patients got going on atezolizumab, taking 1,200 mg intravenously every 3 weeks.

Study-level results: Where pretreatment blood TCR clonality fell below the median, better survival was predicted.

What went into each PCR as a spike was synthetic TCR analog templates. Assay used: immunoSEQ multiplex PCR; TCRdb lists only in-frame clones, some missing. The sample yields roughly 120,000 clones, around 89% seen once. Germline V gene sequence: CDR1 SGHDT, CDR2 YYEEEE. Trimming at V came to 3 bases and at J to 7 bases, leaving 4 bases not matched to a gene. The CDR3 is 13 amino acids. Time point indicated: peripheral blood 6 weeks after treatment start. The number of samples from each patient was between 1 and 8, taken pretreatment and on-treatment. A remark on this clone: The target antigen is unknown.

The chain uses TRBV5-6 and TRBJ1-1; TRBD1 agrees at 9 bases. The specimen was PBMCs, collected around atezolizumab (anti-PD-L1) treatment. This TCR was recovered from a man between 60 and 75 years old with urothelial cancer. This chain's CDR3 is CASSSGQGNEAFF. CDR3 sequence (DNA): TGTGCCAGCAGCTCAGGACAGGGGAATGAAGCTTTCTTT.